This T cell receptor (beta chain) was identified during a study of blood T cells in healthy people across ages. V lost 3 bases and J lost 6, with 8 bases in between. Germline V lookup: CDR1 SGHRS, CDR2 YFSETQ. The CDR3 length is 12 residues. With a J-beta primer mix and a sample-barcoded 5' primer, a second PCR ran roughly 6 to 12 cycles. MiXCR was run by TCRdb on the 5' RACE reads, yielding one entry per CDR3 protein. Of around 1.5 million distinct CDR3 sequences in the sample, roughly a third are singletons; the top ten hold approximately 10%. Material: blood. The clonotype comes from a woman younger than 45 in good health. The chain recombines TRBV5-1 with TRBJ2-3, with D maybe TRBD1 (5 bases). CDR3: CASSWGKDTQYF. The CDR3 nucleotides read TGCGCCAGCAGCTGGGGCAAGGATACGCAGTATTTT. The whole variable domain, remainder taken from reference TRBV5-1 and TRBJ2-3, is KAGVTQTPRYLIKTRGQQVTLSCSPISGHRSVSWYQQTPGQGLQFLFEYFSETQRNKGNFPGRFSGRQFSNSRSEMNVSTLELGDSALYLCASSWGKDTQYFGPGTRLTVL.